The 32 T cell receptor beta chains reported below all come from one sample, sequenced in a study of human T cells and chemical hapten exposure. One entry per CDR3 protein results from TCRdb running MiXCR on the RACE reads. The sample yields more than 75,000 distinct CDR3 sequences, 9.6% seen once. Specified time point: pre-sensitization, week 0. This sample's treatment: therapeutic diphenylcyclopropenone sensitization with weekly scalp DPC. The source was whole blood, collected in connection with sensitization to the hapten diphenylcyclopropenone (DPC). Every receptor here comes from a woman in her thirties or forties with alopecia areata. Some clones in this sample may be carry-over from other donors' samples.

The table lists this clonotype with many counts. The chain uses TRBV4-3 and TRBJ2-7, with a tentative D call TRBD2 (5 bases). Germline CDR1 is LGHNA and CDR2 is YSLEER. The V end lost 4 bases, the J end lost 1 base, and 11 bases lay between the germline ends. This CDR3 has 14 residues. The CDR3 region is CASSLSRRSYEQYF. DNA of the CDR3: TGCGCCAGCAGCCTTTCCAGGAGGTCCTACGAGCAGTACTTC.

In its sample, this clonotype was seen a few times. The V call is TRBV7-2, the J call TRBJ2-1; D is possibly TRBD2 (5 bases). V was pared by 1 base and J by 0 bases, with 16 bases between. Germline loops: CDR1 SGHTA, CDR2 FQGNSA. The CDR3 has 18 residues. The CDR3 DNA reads TGTGCCAGCAGCTTAGGAGGGTACGGGTTAAGCTCCTACAATGAGCAGTTCTTC. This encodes CASSLGGYGLSSYNEQFF.

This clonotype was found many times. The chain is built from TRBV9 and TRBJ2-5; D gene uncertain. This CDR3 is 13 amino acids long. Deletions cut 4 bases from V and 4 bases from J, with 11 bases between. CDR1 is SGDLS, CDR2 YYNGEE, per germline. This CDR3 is CASSRTLTETQYF. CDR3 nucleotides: TGTGCCAGCAGCCGAACACTGACAGAGACCCAGTACTTC.

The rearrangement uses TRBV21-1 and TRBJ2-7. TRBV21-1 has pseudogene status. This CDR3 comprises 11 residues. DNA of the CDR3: TGTGCCAGCAGGGGTGGGTTCGAGCAGTACTTC. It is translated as CASRGGFEQYF.

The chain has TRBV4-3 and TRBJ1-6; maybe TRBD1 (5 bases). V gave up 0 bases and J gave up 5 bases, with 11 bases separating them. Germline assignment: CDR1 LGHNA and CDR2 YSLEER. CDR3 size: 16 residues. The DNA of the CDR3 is TGCGCCAGCAGCCAAGATTCTGGGGGGAATAATTCACCCCTCCACTTT. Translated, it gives CASSQDSGGNNSPLHF.

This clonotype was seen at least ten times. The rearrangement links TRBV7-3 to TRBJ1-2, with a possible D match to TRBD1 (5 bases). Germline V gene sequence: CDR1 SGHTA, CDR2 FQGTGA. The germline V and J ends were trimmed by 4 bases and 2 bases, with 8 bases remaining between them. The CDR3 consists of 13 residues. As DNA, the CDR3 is TGTGCCAGCAGCTCGGACACCAACTATGGCTACACCTTC. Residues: CASSSDTNYGYTF.

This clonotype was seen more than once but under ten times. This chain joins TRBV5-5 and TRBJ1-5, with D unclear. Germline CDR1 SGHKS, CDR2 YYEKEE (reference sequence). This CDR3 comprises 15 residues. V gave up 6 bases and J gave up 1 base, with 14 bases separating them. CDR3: CASTLGGRSNQPQHF. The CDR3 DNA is TGTGCCAGCACCCTGGGCGGTCGCAGCAATCAGCCCCAGCATTTT.

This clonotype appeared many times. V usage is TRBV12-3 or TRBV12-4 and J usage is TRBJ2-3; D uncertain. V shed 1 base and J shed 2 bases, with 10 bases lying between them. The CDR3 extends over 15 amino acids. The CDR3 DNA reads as TGTGCCAGCAGTTTAGGAGGAACGCACACAGATACGCAGTATTTT. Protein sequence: CASSLGGTHTDTQYF.

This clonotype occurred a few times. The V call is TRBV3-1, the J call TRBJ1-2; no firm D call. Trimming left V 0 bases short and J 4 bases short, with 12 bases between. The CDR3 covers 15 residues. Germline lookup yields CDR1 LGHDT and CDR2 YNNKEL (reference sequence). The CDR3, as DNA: TGTGCCAGCAGCCAAGATGTGAGCGCCGGCTATGGCTACACCTTC. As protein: CASSQDVSAGYGYTF.

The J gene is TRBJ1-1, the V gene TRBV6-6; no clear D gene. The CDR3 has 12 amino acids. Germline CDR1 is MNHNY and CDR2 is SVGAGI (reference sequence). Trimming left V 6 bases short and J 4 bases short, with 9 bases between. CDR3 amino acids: CASSAGGTEAFF. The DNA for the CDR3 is TGTGCCAGCAGCGCAGGCGGCACTGAAGCTTTCTTT.

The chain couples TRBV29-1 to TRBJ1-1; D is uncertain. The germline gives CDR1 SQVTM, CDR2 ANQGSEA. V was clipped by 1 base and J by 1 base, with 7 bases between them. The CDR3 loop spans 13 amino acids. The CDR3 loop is CSVEGQQNTEAFF. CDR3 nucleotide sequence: TGCAGCGTTGAAGGCCAGCAGAACACTGAAGCTTTCTTT.

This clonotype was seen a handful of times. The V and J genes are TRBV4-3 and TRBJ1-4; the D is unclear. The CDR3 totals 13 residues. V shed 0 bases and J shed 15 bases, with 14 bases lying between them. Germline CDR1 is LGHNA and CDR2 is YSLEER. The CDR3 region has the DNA TGCGCCAGCAGCCAAGATCTAACTTGGCCCATGTTTTTT. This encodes CASSQDLTWPMFF.

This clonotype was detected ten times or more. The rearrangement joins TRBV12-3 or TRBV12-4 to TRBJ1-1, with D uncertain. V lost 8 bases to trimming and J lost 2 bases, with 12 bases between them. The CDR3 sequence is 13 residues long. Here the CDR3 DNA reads TGTGCCAGCTCAATCCCGGGAAACACTGAAGCTTTCTTT. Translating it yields CASSIPGNTEAFF.

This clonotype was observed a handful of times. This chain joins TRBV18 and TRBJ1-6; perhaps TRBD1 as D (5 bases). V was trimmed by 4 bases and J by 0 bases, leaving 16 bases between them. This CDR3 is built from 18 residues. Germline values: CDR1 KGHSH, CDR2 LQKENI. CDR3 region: CASSLIQELSSYNSPLHF. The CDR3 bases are TGTGCCAGCTCACTAATACAGGAGCTGAGCTCCTATAATTCACCCCTCCACTTT.

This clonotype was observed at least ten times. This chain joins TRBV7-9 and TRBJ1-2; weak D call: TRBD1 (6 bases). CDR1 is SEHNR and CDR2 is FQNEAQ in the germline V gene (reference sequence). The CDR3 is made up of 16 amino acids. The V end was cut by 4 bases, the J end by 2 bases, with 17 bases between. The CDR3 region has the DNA TGTGCCAGCAGCTGGGGGGCCGGCGCCCTAAACTATGGCTACACCTTC. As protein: CASSWGAGALNYGYTF.

The CDR3 spells CSSRDTQETQYF. CDR3 nucleotides: TGCTCGTCCCGGGACACCCAAGAGACCCAGTACTTC. The rearrangement uses TRBV5-1 and TRBJ2-5; possibly TRBD1 for D (6 bases). The CDR3 totals 12 residues. Germline V gene sequence: CDR1 SGHRS, CDR2 YFSETQ.

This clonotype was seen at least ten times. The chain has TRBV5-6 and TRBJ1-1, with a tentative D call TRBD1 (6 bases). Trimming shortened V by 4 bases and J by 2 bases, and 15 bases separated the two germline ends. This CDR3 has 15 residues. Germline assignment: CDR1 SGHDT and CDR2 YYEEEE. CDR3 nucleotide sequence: TGTGCCAGCAGCGTGGTGGACAGTCGTAACACTGAAGCTTTCTTT. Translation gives CASSVVDSRNTEAFF.

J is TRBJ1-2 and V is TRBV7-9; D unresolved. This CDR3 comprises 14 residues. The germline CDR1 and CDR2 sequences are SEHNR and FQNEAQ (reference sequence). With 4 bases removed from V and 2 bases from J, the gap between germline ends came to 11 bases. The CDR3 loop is CASSSYQENYGYTF. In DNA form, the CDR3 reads TGTGCCAGCAGCTCATACCAGGAGAACTATGGCTACACCTTC.

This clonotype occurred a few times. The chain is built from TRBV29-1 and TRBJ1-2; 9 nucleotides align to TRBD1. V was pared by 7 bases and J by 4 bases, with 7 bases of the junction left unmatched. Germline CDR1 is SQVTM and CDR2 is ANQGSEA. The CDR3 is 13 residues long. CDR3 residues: CSAGTGLSYGYTF. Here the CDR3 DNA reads TGCAGCGCCGGGACAGGGTTGAGCTATGGCTACACCTTC. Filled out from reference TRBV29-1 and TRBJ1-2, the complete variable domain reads SAVISQKPSRDICQRGTSLTIQCQVDSQVTMMFWYRQQPGQSLTLIATANQGSEATYESGFVIDKFPISRPNLTFSTLTVSNMSPEDSSIYLCSAGTGLSYGYTFGSGTRLTVV.

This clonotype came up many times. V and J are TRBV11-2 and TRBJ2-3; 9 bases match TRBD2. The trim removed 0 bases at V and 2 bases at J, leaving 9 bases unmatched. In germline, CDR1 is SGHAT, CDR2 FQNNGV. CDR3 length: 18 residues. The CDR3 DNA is TGTGCCAGCAGCTTAGATCCTAGCGGGACGTTAGTCACAGATACGCAGTATTTT. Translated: CASSLDPSGTLVTDTQYF.

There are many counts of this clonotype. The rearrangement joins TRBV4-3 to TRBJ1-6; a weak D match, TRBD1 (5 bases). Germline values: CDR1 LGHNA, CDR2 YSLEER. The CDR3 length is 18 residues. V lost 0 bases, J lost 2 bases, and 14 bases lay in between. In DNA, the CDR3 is TGCGCCAGCAGCCAAGATTGGGCGAGGGGCGCCTATAATTCACCCCTCCACTTT. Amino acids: CASSQDWARGAYNSPLHF.

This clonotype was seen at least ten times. Here the CDR3 DNA reads TGTGCCAGCAGCCCCCCCGGGGAGACCCAGTACTTC. Its protein is CASSPPGETQYF. The genes are TRBV4-2 and TRBJ2-5; the D is unclear. Germline assignment: CDR1 LGHNA and CDR2 YNFKEQ. The CDR3 is 12 amino acids. The V end was cut by 4 bases, the J end by 5 bases, with 8 bases between.

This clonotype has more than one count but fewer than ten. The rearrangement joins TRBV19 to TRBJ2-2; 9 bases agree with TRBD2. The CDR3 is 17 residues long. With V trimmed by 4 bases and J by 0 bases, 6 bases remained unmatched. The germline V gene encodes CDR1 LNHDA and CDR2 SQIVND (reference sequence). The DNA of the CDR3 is TGTGCCAGTAGTACTAGCGGGGAGCCATCGAACACCGGGGAGCTGTTTTTT. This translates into CASSTSGEPSNTGELFF.

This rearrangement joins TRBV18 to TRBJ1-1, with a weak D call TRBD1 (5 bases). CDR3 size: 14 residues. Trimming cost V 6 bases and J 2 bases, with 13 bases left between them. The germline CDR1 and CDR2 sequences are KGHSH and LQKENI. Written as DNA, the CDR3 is TGTGCCAGCTCGCTTTATACAGGAAACACTGAAGCTTTCTTT. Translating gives CASSLYTGNTEAFF.

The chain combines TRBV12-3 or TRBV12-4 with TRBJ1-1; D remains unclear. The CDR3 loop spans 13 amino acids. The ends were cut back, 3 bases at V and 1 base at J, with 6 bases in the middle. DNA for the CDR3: TGTGCCAGCAGTTTCCAGGAGAACACTGAAGCTTTCTTT. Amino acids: CASSFQENTEAFF.

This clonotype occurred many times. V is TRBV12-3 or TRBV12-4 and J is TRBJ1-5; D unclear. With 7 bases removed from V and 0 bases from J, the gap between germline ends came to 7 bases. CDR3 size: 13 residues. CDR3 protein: CASMGYSNQPQHF. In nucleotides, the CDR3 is TGTGCCAGCATGGGGTATAGCAATCAGCCCCAGCATTTT.

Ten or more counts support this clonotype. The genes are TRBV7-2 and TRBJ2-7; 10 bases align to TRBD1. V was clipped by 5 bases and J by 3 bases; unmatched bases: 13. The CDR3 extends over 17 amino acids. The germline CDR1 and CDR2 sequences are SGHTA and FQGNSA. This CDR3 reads CASSPSGPGTGVYEQYF. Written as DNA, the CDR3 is TGTGCCAGCAGCCCCTCGGGACCCGGGACAGGGGTCTACGAGCAGTACTTC.

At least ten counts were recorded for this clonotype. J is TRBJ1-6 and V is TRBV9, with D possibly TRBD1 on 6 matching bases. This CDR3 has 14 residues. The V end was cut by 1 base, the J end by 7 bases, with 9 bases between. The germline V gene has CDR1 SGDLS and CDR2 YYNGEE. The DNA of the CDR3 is TGTGCCAGCAGCGTAACCGGACAGAATTCACCCCTCCACTTT. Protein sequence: CASSVTGQNSPLHF.

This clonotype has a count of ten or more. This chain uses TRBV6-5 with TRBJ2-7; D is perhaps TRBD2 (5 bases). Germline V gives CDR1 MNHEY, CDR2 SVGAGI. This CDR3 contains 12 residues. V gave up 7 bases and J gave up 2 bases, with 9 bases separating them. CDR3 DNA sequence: TGTGCCAGCACCGCGGGCCCCTACGAGCAGTACTTC. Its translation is CASTAGPYEQYF.

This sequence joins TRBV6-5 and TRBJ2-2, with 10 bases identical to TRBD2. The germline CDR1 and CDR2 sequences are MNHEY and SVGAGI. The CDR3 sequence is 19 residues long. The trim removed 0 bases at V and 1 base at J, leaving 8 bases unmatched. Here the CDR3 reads CASSYSILAGGLNTGELFF. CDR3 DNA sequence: TGTGCCAGCAGTTACTCGATCTTAGCGGGGGGCTTGAACACCGGGGAGCTGTTTTTT.

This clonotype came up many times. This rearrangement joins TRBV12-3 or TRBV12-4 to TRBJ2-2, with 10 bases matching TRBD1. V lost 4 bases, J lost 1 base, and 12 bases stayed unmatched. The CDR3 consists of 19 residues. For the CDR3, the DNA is TGTGCCAGCAGTTGGGAGACAGGGGGCGTTCAAAGGAACACCGGGGAGCTGTTTTTT. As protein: CASSWETGGVQRNTGELFF.

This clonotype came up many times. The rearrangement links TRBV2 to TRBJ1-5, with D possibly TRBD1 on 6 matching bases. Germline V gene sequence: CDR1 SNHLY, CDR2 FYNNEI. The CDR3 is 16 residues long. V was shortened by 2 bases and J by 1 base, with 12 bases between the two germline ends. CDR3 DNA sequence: TGTGCCAGCAGTGAAACATTGAGGGGGAGCAATCAGCCCCAGCATTTT. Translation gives CASSETLRGSNQPQHF.